These 19 T cell receptor beta chains share one sample of origin, sequenced in a study of cytomegalovirus exposure and HLA in healthy donors (dated by TCRdb to the late 2010s). Library construction relied on the immunoSEQ multiplex PCR assay. A mixture of 60 forward primers for TCR Vbeta segments and 13 reverse primers for TCR Jbeta segments was used in the multiplex PCR. Sourced from immuneACCESS, this table was stored by TCRdb with only in-frame sequences that have V and J called. A share of the clones is absent; for the studies checked, an unresolved V gene accounts for under half, and the remainder has no known explanation. The sample profile shows 200,000 or so clones; around 75% of them were found once. About 0.36% of the sample belongs to the ten largest clones. Specimen: PBMCs. These receptors all stem from a male donor in good health and CMV-seropositive.

The chain uses TRBV6-5 and TRBJ1-5; 10 bases are a match to TRBD1. This CDR3 comprises 15 residues. The V segment lost 6 bases and the J segment 3 bases; nucleotides outside the gene matches: 5. Germline CDR1 reads MNHEY; CDR2 reads SVGAGI. The CDR3 DNA reads as TGTGCCAGCAGCCCCGGGACAGGGGACAATCAGCCCCAGCATTTT. It codes for CASSPGTGDNQPQHF.

This clone is a singleton in its sample. V and J are TRBV5-1 and TRBJ2-6, with D uncertain. V lost 5 bases and J lost 0, with 6 bases in between. Germline V CDR1 and CDR2: SGHRS, YFSETQ. The CDR3 covers 14 residues. The CDR3: CASSLSSGANVLTF. CDR3 sequence (DNA): TGCGCCAGCAGTCTTAGCTCTGGGGCCAACGTCCTGACTTTC.

The J gene is TRBJ2-5, the V gene TRBV7-3; D is undetermined. CDR1 is SGHTA, CDR2 FQGTGA, per germline. The germline V and J ends were trimmed by 3 bases and 5 bases, with 10 bases remaining between them. CDR3 length: 13 residues. This chain's CDR3 is CASSFLHGETQYF. In DNA, the CDR3 is TGTGCCAGCAGCTTCCTACACGGGGAGACCCAGTACTTC.

V gene TRBV10-3 combines with J gene TRBJ2-1; 9 nucleotides line up with TRBD2. CDR1 is ENHRY, CDR2 SYGVKD, per germline. This CDR3 has 14 residues. J gave up 6 bases and V 7 bases, and 7 bases lay outside the gene matches. The CDR3 loop is CAIMNSGGFNEQFF. CDR3 nucleotide sequence: TGTGCCATCATGAATAGCGGGGGATTCAATGAGCAGTTCTTC.

The table lists this clone with a count of one. The chain is built from TRBV5-4 and TRBJ2-7; 8 positions match TRBD1. CDR1 SGHNT and CDR2 YYREEE come from the germline V gene (reference sequence). V shed 4 bases, J shed 4 bases, and the junction held 7 bases outside the gene matches. This CDR3 is 14 amino acids long. The CDR3 nucleotides read TGTGCCAGCAGCGACCAGGGGGCGCTTTACGAGCAGTACTTC. It specifies CASSDQGALYEQYF.

The J gene is TRBJ2-4, the V gene TRBV7-8, with TRBD1 identical over 7 bases. This CDR3 region has 16 residues. The germline gives CDR1 SGHVS, CDR2 FQNEAQ. V was pared by 1 base and J by 3 bases, with 6 bases of the junction left unmatched. CDR3 sequence: CASSLEGANVKNIQYF. The DNA for the CDR3 is TGTGCCAGCAGCTTAGAGGGGGCAAATGTCAAAAACATTCAGTACTTC.

The J gene is TRBJ1-6, the V gene TRBV25-1, with 9 positions matching TRBD1. V dropped 4 bases and J dropped 8; count of bases not matched to a gene: 3. CDR3 length equals 14 residues. Per germline, CDR1 MGHDK and CDR2 SYGVNS. CDR3 nucleotide sequence: TGTGCCAGCAGTGGGACAGGGGCGTATTCACCCCTCCACTTT. Translated: CASSGTGAYSPLHF.

This clone was counted only a few times. V is TRBV6-5 and J is TRBJ2-7; TRBD1 matches 8 bases. After removal of 6 bases from V and 12 bases from J, the junction contained 10 bases not matched to a gene. The CDR3 extends over 12 amino acids. Germline CDR1 reads MNHEY; CDR2 reads SVGAGI. As DNA, the CDR3 is TGTGCCAGCAGAATACCAGGGGGCGCTTTGTACTTC. Residues: CASRIPGGALYF.

The chain uses TRBV5-4 and TRBJ2-1; possibly TRBD2 for D (5 bases). This CDR3 is built from 14 residues. Trimming stripped 2 bases from V and 4 bases from J, with 10 bases between. CDR1 SGHNT and CDR2 YYREEE come from the germline V gene (reference sequence). The CDR3 here is CASSFPGSYNEQFF. Written as DNA, the CDR3 is TGTGCCAGCAGCTTCCCGGGGTCTTACAATGAGCAGTTCTTC.

The chain employs TRBV9 and TRBJ1-5, with D possibly being TRBD1 (6 bases). The CDR3 covers 14 residues. Trimming stripped 0 bases from V and 11 bases from J, with 15 bases between. Germline loops: CDR1 SGDLS, CDR2 YYNGEE. The CDR3 sequence: CASSVGTEVEAQHF. CDR3 bases: TGTGCCAGCAGCGTAGGGACAGAGGTCGAGGCCCAGCATTTT.

The table lists this clone with a few counts. This rearrangement joins TRBV6-5 to TRBJ1-1, with D unclear. Per the germline V gene, CDR1 is MNHEY and CDR2 is SVGAGI. This CDR3 has 14 amino acids. Trimming pared 5 bases from V and 1 base from J, leaving 11 bases between. The CDR3 bases are TGTGCCAGCAGTGCTGGAGTGACGAACACTGAAGCTTTCTTT. Protein sequence: CASSAGVTNTEAFF.

The gene calls are TRBV27 and TRBJ1-2; tentatively, D is TRBD1 (5 bases). Germline V gives CDR1 MNHEY, CDR2 SMNVEV (reference sequence). V was clipped by 3 bases and J by 8 bases, with 19 bases between them. This CDR3 has 15 residues. CDR3 region: CASSFILQGREGYTF. CDR3 nucleotide sequence: TGTGCCAGCAGTTTTATCCTCCAGGGTAGGGAAGGCTACACCTTC.

This clone was seen just once. The chain recombines TRBV4-2 with TRBJ2-7; D is possibly TRBD1 (6 bases). The CDR3 runs to 16 residues. In germline, CDR1 is LGHNA, CDR2 YNFKEQ. V was clipped by 0 bases and J by 0 bases, with 12 bases between them. CDR3 in amino acids: CASSQDPGTSSYEQYF. CDR3 sequence (DNA): TGTGCCAGCAGCCAAGATCCAGGGACATCCTCCTACGAGCAGTACTTC.

The chain employs TRBV27 and TRBJ1-1; D is perhaps TRBD1 (6 bases). Deletions cut 0 bases from V and 4 bases from J, with 12 bases between. Germline CDR1 MNHEY, CDR2 SMNVEV (reference sequence). The CDR3 spans 15 residues. CDR3 region: CASSLSWGRGTEAFF. The CDR3 DNA sequence: TGTGCCAGCAGTTTATCCTGGGGGCGTGGCACTGAAGCTTTCTTT.

V gene TRBV20-1 combines with J gene TRBJ2-1; D unclear. From germline, CDR1 is DFQATT and CDR2 SNEGSKA (reference sequence). The CDR3 is 11 amino acids. The ends were cut back, 6 bases at V and 2 bases at J, with 5 bases in the middle. In DNA, the CDR3 is TGCAGTGCCAGGACCTACAATGAGCAGTTCTTC. Translation gives CSARTYNEQFF.

The CDR3 here is CASSSRLAGELFF. In DNA, the CDR3 is TGTGCCAGCAGCTCTCGACTAGCCGGGGAGCTGTTTTTT. The chain combines TRBV7-3 with TRBJ2-2, with D perhaps TRBD2 (6 bases). V lost 4 bases and J lost 6, with 9 bases in between. Germline-derived CDR1 and CDR2 are SGHTA and FQGTGA. The CDR3 is made up of 13 amino acids.

The chain employs TRBV13 and TRBJ2-1; 11 bases match TRBD1. CDR3 length: 15 residues. Germline V gene sequence: CDR1 PRHDT, CDR2 FYEKMQ (reference sequence). Trimming removed 4 bases from V and 6 bases from J; junction bases left unmatched: 5. The DNA of the CDR3 is TGTGCCAGCAGCTCTACGGGACAGGGGGGCAATGAGCAGTTCTTC. Translated: CASSSTGQGGNEQFF.

V is TRBV9 and J is TRBJ2-1; D perhaps matches TRBD2 (6 bases). The germline CDR1 and CDR2 sequences are SGDLS and YYNGEE. Trimming removed 2 bases from V and 0 bases from J, with 12 bases in between. This CDR3 contains 16 residues. The DNA of the CDR3 is TGTGCCAGCAGCGTCATAGCGGCTCCCTCCTACAATGAGCAGTTCTTC. Its translation: CASSVIAAPSYNEQFF.

This clone showed up just once. The J gene is TRBJ2-3, the V gene TRBV7-2; the D gene is possibly TRBD2 (6 bases). The CDR3 runs 12 residues. V was cut by 5 bases and J by 5 bases, with 8 bases left in between. Germline V gives CDR1 SGHTA, CDR2 FQGNSA. The DNA of the CDR3 is TGTGCCAGCAGCCACGGGGGAGATACGCAGTATTTT. Its translation: CASSHGGDTQYF.